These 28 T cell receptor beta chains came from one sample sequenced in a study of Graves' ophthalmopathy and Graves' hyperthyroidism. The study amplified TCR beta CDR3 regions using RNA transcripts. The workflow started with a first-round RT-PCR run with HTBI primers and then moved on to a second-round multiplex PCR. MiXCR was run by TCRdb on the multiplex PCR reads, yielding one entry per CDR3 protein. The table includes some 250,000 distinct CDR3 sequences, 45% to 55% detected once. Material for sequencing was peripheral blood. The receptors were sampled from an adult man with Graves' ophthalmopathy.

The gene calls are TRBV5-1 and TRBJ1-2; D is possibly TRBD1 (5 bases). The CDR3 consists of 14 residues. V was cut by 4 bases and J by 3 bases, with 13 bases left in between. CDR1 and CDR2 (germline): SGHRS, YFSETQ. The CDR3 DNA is TGCGCCAGCAGCCCCGGATGGGACGACTATGGCTACACCTTC. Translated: CASSPGWDDYGYTF.

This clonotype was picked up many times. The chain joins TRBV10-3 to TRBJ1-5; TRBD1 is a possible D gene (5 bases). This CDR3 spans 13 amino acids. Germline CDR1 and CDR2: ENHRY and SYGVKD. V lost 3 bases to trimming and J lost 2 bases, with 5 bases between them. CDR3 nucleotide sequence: TGTGCCATCAGTGACAGGGGCAATCAGCCCCAGCATTTT. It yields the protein CAISDRGNQPQHF.

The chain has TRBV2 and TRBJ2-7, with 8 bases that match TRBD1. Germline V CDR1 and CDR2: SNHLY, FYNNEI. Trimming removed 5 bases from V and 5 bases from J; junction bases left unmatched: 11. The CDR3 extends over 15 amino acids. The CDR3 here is CASSYSDRGEHEQYF. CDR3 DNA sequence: TGTGCCAGCAGTTACTCTGACAGGGGCGAGCACGAGCAGTACTTC.

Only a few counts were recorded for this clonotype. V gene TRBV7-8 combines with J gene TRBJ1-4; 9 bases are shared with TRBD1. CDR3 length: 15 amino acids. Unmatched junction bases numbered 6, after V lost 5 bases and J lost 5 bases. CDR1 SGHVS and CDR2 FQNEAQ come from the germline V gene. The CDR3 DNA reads TGTGCCAGCAGCCCGCCGGGACAGGGCAATGAAAAACTGTTTTTT. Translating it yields CASSPPGQGNEKLFF.

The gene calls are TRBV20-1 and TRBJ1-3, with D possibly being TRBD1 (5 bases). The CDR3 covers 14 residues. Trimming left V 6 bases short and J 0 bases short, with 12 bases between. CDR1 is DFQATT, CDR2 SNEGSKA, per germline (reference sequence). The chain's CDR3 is CSAEGRTSGNTIYF. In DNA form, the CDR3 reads TGCAGTGCGGAGGGACGGACCTCTGGAAACACCATATATTTT.

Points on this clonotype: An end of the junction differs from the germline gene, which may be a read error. The CDR3 reads CASSEQGAWYEQYF. In DNA form, the CDR3 reads TGTGCCAGCAGTGAGCAGGGGGCTTGGTACGAGCAGTACTTC. The chain employs TRBV10-3 and TRBJ2-7; 8 nucleotides line up with TRBD1. The CDR3 is 14 amino acids. Germline CDR1 ENHRY, CDR2 SYGVKD.

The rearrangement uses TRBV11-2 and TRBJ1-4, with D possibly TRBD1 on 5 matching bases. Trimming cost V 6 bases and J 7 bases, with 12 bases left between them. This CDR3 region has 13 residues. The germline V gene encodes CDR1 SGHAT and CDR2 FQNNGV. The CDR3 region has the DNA TGTGCCAGCAGGCTGGCGGGGGGTGAAAAACTGTTTTTT. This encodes CASRLAGGEKLFF.

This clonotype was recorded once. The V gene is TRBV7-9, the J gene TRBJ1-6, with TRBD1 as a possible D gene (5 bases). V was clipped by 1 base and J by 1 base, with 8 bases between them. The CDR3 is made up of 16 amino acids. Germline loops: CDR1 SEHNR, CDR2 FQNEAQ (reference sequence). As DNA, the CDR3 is TGTGCCAGCAGCTTAGTGGGGGGATCCTATAATTCACCCCTCCACTTT. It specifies CASSLVGGSYNSPLHF.

CDR3 bases: TGTGCCAGCAGGCGACAGGGGGCAACCGGGGAGCTGTTTTTT. Protein product: CASRRQGATGELFF. The chain joins TRBV6-5 to TRBJ2-2, with 10 bases matching TRBD1. The germline gives CDR1 MNHEY, CDR2 SVGAGI. Unmatched junction bases numbered 3, after V lost 6 bases and J lost 5 bases. The CDR3 runs 14 residues.

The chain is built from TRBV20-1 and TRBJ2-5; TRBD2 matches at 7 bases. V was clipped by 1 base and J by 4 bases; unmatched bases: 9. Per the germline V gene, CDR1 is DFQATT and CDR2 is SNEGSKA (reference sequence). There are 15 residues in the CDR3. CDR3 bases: TGCAGTGCTAGAGGAGTTGGCGGGAGCAGAGAGACCCAGTACTTC. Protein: CSARGVGGSRETQYF.

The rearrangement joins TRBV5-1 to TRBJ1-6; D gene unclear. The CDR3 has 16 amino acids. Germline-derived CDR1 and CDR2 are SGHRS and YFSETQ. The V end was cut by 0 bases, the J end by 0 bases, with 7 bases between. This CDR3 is CASSLELSSYNSPLHF. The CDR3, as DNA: TGCGCCAGCAGCTTGGAGCTGAGCTCCTATAATTCACCCCTCCACTTT.

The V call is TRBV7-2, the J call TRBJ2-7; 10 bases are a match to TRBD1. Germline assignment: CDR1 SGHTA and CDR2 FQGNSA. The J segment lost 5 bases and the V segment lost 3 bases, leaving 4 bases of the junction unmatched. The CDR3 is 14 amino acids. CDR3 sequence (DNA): TGTGCCAGCAGCTTCCGGGACAGGGGTCACGAGCAGTACTTC. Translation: CASSFRDRGHEQYF.

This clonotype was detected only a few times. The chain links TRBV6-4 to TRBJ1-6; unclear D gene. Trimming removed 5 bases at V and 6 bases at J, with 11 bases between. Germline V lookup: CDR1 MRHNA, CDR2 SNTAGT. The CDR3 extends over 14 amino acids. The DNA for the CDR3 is TGTGCCAGCAGTCAATCGATTTCTAATTCACCCCTCCACTTT. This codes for CASSQSISNSPLHF.

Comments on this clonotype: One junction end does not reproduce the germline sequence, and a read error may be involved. CDR3 coding DNA: TGTGCCAGCAGTGACGGGGGCTTCAGCTCCTACGAGCAGTACTTC. Translating gives CASSDGGFSSYEQYF. This chain uses TRBV10-3 with TRBJ2-7; possibly TRBD1 or TRBD2 for D (6 bases each). Looked up from germline, CDR1 is ENHRY and CDR2 is SYGVKD. The CDR3 extends over 15 amino acids.

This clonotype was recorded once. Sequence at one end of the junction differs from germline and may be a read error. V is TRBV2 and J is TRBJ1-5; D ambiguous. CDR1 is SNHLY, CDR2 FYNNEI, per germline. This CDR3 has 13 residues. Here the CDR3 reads CTSRRDSNQPQHF. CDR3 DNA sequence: TGTACCAGCAGGAGAGATAGCAATCAGCCCCAGCATTTT.

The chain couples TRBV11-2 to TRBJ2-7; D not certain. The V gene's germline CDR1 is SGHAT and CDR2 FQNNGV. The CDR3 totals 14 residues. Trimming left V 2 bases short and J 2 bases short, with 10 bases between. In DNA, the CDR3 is TGTGCCAGCAGCTTAAGTCCAGCTACCTACGAGCAGTACTTC. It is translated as CASSLSPATYEQYF.

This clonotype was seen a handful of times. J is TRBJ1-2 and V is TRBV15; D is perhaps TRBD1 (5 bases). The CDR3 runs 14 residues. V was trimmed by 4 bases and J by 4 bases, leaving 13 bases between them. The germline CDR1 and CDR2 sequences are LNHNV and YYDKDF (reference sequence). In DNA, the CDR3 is TGTGCCACCAGCACCTGGGGCTGGCTCTATGGCTACACCTTC. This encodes CATSTWGWLYGYTF.

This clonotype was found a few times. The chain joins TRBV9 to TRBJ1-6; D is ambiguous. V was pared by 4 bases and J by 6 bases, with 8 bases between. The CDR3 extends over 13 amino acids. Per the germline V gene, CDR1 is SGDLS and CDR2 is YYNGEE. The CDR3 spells CASSTRTNSPLHF. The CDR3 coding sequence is TGTGCCAGCAGCACCAGAACTAATTCACCCCTCCACTTT.

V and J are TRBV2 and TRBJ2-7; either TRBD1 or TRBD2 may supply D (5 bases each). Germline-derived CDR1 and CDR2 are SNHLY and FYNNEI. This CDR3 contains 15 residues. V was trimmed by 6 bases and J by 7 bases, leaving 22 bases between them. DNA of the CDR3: TGTGCCAGCAGCCGCCAGGGCCCCAACGGAGGAGAGCAGTACTTC. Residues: CASSRQGPNGGEQYF.

CDR3 residues: CAISVASSYNSPLHF. The CDR3, as DNA: TGTGCCATCAGTGTTGCGAGCTCCTATAATTCACCCCTCCACTTT. The chain recombines TRBV10-3 with TRBJ1-6; D is undetermined. CDR1 ENHRY and CDR2 SYGVKD come from the germline V gene. V gave up 4 bases and J gave up 0 bases, with 7 bases separating them. This CDR3 contains 15 residues.

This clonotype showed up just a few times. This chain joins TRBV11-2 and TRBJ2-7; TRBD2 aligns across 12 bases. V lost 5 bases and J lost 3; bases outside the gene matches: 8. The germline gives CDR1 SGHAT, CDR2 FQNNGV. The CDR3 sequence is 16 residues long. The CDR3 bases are TGTGCCAGCAGCCCCACGTCGACTAGCGGGAGCTACGAGCAGTACTTC. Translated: CASSPTSTSGSYEQYF.

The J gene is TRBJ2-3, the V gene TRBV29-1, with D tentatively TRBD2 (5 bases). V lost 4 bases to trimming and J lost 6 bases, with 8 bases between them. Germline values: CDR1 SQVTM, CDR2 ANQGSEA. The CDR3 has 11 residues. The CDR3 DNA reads TGCAGCGTTGCCGGGAAGGATACGCAGTATTTT. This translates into CSVAGKDTQYF.

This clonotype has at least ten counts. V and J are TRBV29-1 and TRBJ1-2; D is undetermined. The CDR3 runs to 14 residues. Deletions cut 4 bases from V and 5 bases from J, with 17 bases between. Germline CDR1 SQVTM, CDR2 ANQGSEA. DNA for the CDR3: TGCAGCGTTGGGGAGGGCACACCCCAATATGGCTACACCTTC. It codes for CSVGEGTPQYGYTF.

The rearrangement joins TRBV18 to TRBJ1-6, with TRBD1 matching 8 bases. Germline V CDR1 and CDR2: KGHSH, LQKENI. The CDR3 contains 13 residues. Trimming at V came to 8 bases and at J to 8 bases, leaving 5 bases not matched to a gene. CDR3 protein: CASQGAQDSPLHF. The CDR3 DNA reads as TGTGCCAGCCAGGGGGCTCAGGATTCACCCCTCCACTTT.

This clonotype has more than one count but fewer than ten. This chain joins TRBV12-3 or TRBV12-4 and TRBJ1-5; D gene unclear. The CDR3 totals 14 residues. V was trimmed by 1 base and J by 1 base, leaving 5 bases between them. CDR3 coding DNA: TGTGCCAGCAGTTTAGAGGTCAGCAATCAGCCCCAGCATTTT. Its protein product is CASSLEVSNQPQHF.

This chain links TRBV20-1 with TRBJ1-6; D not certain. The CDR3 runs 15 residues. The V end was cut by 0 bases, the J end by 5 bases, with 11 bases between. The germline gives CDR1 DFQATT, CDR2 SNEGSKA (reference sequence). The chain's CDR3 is CSARDGARNNSPLHF. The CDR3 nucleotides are TGCAGTGCTAGAGACGGAGCAAGGAATAATTCACCCCTCCACTTT.

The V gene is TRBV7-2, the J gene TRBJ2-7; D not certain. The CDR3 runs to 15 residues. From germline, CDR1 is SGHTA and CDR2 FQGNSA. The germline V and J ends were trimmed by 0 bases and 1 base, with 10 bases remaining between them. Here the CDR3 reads CASSLAALGSYEQYF. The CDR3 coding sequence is TGTGCCAGCAGCTTAGCGGCGCTAGGGTCCTACGAGCAGTACTTC.

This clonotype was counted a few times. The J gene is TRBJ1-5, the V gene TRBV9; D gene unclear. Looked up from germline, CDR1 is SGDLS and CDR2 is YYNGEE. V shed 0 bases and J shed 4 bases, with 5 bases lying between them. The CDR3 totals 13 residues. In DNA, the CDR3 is TGTGCCAGCAGCGTAGGGATGAATCAGCCCCAGCATTTT. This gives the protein CASSVGMNQPQHF.